This entry lists 10 T cell receptor beta chains sequenced from one sample in a study of T-cell reconstitution after alpha-beta-depleted transplantation in children. TCRbeta library construction was performed incorporating unique molecular identifiers. TCRdb ran MiXCR on the PCR reads and lists one entry per CDR3 protein. The sample has just over 350,000 distinct CDR3 sequences, 13% seen once; the top ten hold around 4.1%. The sample was PBMCs, taken from the stem cell graft. The receptors derive from a human donor who donated a stem cell graft to a child with Fanconi anemia.

This clonotype was detected ten times or more. The rearrangement uses TRBV13 and TRBJ1-3; D not resolved. There are 12 residues in the CDR3. Germline CDR1 and CDR2: PRHDT and FYEKMQ (reference sequence). The CDR3 coding sequence is TGTGCGACTCAATCCTCTGGAAACACCATATATTTT. This gives the protein CATQSSGNTIYF.

Many counts were recorded for this clonotype. The V gene is TRBV28, the J gene TRBJ2-1; possible D gene TRBD1, 6 bases. Trimming removed 6 bases at V and 6 bases at J, with 12 bases between. Per the germline V gene, CDR1 is MDHEN and CDR2 is SYDVKM. The CDR3 is 13 residues long. The CDR3 sequence: CASRSGQINEQFF. CDR3 coding DNA: TGTGCCAGCAGATCCGGACAGATCAATGAGCAGTTCTTC. The full variable domain, in which reference TRBV28 and TRBJ2-1 provide the parts outside the CDR3, is DVKVTQSSRYLVKRTGEKVFLECVQDMDHENMFWYRQDPGLGLRLIYFSYDVKMKEKGDIPEGYSVSREKKERFSLILESASTNQTSMYLCASRSGQINEQFFGPGTRLTVL.

The chain uses TRBV12-3 or TRBV12-4 and TRBJ2-2; D remains ambiguous. The CDR3 is made up of 15 amino acids. V was trimmed by 2 bases and J by 0 bases, leaving 7 bases between them. CDR3 in DNA: TGTGCCAGCAGTTTAAAGGGTTCGAACACCGGGGAGCTGTTTTTT. Encoded protein: CASSLKGSNTGELFF.

This clonotype was found a few times. The chain combines TRBV6-2 or TRBV6-3 with TRBJ1-5; 8 bases match TRBD1. This CDR3 comprises 14 residues. The trim removed 5 bases at V and 7 bases at J, leaving 7 bases unmatched. Germline V gene sequence: CDR1 MNHEY, CDR2 SVGEGT. For the CDR3, the DNA is TGTGCCAGCAGTCCCCGGACAGGGCAACAGCCCCAGCATTTT. Translation gives CASSPRTGQQPQHF.

This clonotype was seen a few times. The V and J genes are TRBV5-1 and TRBJ2-5; the match to TRBD2 covers 10 bases. This CDR3 is built from 16 residues. Germline values: CDR1 SGHRS, CDR2 YFSETQ. With 0 bases clipped from V and 5 bases from J, the junction kept 7 bases outside the gene matches. The CDR3 DNA is TGCGCCAGCAGCTTGGCGGCTAGCGGGGGCGGGGAGACCCAGTACTTC. It yields the protein CASSLAASGGGETQYF.

This clonotype was seen only a few times. CDR3 in DNA: TGCGCCAGCAGCCCCCGGGACAGGGTCTATGGCTACACCTTC. Translating gives CASSPRDRVYGYTF. V gene TRBV5-1 combines with J gene TRBJ1-2; 9 positions agree with TRBD1. The length of the CDR3 is 14 residues. Germline CDR1 SGHRS, CDR2 YFSETQ. J lost 4 bases, V lost 4 bases, and 5 bases had no gene match. Full variable domain (remainder filled in from reference TRBV5-1 and TRBJ1-2): KAGVTQTPRYLIKTRGQQVTLSCSPISGHRSVSWYQQTPGQGLQFLFEYFSETQRNKGNFPGRFSGRQFSNSRSEMNVSTLELGDSALYLCASSPRDRVYGYTFGSGTRLTVV.

CDR3 DNA sequence: TGTGCCAGCAGCTTACGGGGTCCTAGCACAGATACGCAGTATTTT. This translates into CASSLRGPSTDTQYF. The chain recombines TRBV7-9 with TRBJ2-3; D might be TRBD2 (5 bases). Between the trimmed V and J ends, which lost 2 bases and 0 bases, there was a span of 9 bases. The CDR3 loop spans 15 amino acids. The germline V gene has CDR1 SEHNR and CDR2 FQNEAQ (reference sequence).

The V and J genes are TRBV20-1 and TRBJ2-2, with D uncertain. The CDR3 is made up of 16 amino acids. Trimming cost V 0 bases and J 4 bases, with 15 bases left between them. Germline V gene lookup returns CDR1 DFQATT and CDR2 SNEGSKA (reference sequence). The CDR3 region is CSARDPGTPRTGELFF. CDR3 nucleotides: TGCAGTGCTAGAGATCCCGGTACCCCTCGCACCGGGGAGCTGTTTTTT.

This clonotype occurred many times. The chain links TRBV12-3 or TRBV12-4 to TRBJ2-7, with TRBD2 matching over 9 bases. V gave up 3 bases and J gave up 5 bases; unmatched junction bases: 8. CDR3 size: 15 residues. This CDR3 reads CASSFGSSGGDEQYF. In DNA, the CDR3 is TGTGCCAGCAGTTTTGGGAGTAGCGGGGGCGACGAGCAGTACTTC.

This clonotype was counted a few times. This chain connects TRBV20-1 to TRBJ2-5; D is uncertain. Trimming removed 4 bases at V and 5 bases at J, with 17 bases between. Germline CDR1 DFQATT, CDR2 SNEGSKA (reference sequence). The CDR3 consists of 14 residues. The CDR3, as DNA: TGCAGTGCTACGCGACCAACCCTAAGGGAGACCCAGTACTTC. Its translation is CSATRPTLRETQYF.